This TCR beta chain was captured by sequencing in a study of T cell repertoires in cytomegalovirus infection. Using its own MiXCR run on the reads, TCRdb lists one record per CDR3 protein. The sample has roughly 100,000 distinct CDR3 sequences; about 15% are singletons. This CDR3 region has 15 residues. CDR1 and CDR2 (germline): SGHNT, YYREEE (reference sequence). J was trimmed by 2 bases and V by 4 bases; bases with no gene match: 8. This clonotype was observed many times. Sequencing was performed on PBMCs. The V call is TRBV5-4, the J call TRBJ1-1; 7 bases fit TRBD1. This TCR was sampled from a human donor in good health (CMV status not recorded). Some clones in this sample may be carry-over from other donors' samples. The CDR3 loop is CASSLGGTENTEAFF. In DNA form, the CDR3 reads TGTGCCAGCAGCCTGGGAGGGACAGAAAACACTGAAGCTTTCTTT.